The text below deals with one T cell receptor (beta chain). The CDR3 extends over 15 amino acids. With 0 bases removed from V and 2 bases from J, the gap between germline ends came to 10 bases. Germline CDR1 reads LGHNA; CDR2 reads YSLEER. This entry is derived from a study of T cell responses to AZD1222 COVID-19 vaccine. Here immunoSEQ multiplex PCR was the method, and the copy in TCRdb shows in-frame clones only, minus some. The sample carries tens of thousands of clones, approximately 89% recorded once. The sequence derives from an adult in good health. The chain combines TRBV4-3 with TRBJ1-1; possible D gene TRBD1, 5 bases. Sequences were derived from peripheral blood, sampled on day 0 of MenACWY control vaccination. The CDR3 loop reads CASSQDPGSNTEAFF. In nucleotides, the CDR3 is TGCGCCAGCAGCCAAGATCCAGGGAGTAACACTGAAGCTTTCTTT.